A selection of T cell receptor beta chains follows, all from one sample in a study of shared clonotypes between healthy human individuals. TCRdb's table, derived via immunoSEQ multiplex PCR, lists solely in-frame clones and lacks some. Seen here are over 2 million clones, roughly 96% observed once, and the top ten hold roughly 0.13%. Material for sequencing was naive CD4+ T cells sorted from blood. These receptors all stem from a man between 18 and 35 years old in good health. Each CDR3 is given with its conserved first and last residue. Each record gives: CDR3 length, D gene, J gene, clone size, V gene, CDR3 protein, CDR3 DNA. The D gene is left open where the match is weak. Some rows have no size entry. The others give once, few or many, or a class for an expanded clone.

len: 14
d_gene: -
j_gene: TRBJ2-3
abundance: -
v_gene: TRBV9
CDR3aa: CASSETRQTDTQYF
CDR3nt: TGTGCCAGCAGCGAGACCCGACAGACAGATACGCAGTATTTT

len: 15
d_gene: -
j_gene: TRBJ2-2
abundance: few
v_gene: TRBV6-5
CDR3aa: CASRRTVANTGELFF
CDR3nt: TGTGCCAGCAGGCGGACAGTCGCGAACACCGGGGAGCTGTTTTTT

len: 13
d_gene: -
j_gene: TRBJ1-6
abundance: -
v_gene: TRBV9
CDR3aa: CASAGDYNSPLHF
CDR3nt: TGTGCCAGCGCCGGGGACTATAATTCACCCCTCCACTTT

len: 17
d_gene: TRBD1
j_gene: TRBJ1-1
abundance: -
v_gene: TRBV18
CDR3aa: CASSPPMGTGGNTEAFF
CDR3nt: TGTGCCAGCTCACCACCTATGGGGACAGGGGGAAACACTGAAGCTTTCTTT

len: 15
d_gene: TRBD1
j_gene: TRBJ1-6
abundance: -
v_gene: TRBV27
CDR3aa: CASSSWTGGISPLHF
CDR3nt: TGTGCCAGCAGTTCCTGGACAGGGGGCATATCACCCCTCCACTTT

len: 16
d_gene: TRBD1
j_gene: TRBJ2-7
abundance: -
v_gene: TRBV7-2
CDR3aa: CASSLATGQGVYEQYF
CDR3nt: TGTGCCAGCAGCTTAGCGACCGGACAGGGGGTTTACGAGCAGTACTTC

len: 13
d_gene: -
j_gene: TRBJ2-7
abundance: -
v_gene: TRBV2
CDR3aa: CASSVTRGDEQYF
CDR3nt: TGTGCCAGCAGTGTCACCAGGGGTGACGAGCAGTACTTC

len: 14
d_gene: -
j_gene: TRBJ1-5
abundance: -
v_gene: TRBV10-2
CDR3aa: CASSEGGTNQPQHF
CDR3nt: TGCGCCAGCAGTGAGGGGGGAACCAATCAGCCCCAGCATTTT

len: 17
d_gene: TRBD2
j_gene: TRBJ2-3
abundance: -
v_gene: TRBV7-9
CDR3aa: CASSLLSSGSRGDTQYF
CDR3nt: TGTGCCAGCAGCTTACTCTCTAGCGGGAGCAGGGGAGATACGCAGTATTTT

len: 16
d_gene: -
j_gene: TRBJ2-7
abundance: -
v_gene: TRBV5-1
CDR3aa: CASSLDPGSGSLEQYF
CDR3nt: TGCGCCAGCAGCTTGGACCCGGGTTCGGGGTCCCTCGAGCAGTACTTC

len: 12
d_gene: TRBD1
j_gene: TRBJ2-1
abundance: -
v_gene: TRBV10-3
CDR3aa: CAQGQGVGEQFF
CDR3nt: TGTGCCCAGGGACAGGGGGTCGGTGAGCAGTTCTTC

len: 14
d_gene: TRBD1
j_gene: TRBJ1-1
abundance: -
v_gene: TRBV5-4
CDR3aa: CASRDDRVNTEAFF
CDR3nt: TGTGCCAGCAGGGATGACAGGGTGAACACTGAAGCTTTCTTT

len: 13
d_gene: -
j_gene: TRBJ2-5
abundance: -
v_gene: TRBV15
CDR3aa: CATSRATVGAQYF
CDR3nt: TGTGCCACCAGCAGAGCTACCGTCGGGGCCCAGTACTTC

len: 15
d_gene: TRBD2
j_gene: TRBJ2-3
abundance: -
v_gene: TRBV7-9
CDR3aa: CASSFSGLSTDTQYF
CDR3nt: TGTGCCAGCAGCTTTAGCGGGTTAAGCACAGATACGCAGTATTTT

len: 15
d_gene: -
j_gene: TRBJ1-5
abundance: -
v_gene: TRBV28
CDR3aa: CASSLGQNSNQPQHF
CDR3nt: TGTGCCAGCAGCCTCGGACAGAATAGCAATCAGCCCCAGCATTTT

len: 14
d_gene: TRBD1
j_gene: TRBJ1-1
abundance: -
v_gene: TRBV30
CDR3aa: CAWSVTGANTEAFF
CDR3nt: TGTGCCTGGAGTGTAACAGGGGCGAACACTGAAGCTTTCTTT

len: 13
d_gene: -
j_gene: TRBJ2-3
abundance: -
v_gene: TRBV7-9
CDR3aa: CASGTRGTDTQYF
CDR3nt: TGTGCCAGTGGGACGCGCGGGACAGATACGCAGTATTTT

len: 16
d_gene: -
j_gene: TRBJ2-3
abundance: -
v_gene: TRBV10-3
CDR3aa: CAIRPPGPHVGDTQYF
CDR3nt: TGTGCCATCAGACCTCCGGGACCCCATGTCGGAGATACGCAGTATTTT

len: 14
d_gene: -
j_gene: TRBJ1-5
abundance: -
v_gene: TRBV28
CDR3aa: CASLTGARNMPQHF
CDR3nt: TGTGCCAGCCTCACCGGGGCTCGAAATATGCCCCAGCATTTT

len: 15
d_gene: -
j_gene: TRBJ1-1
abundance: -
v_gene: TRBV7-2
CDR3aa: CASSSGHGGNTEAFF
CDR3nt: TGTGCCAGCAGCTCGGGACACGGGGGGAACACTGAAGCTTTCTTT

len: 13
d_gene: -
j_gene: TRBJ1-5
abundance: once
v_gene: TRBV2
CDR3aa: CASSGPSSQPQHF
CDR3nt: TGTGCCAGCAGCGGCCCCTCCAGCCAGCCCCAGCATTTT

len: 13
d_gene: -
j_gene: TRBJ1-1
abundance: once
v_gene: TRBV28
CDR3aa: CASSLSGASVAFF
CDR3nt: TGTGCCAGCAGTTTATCAGGTGCAAGCGTAGCTTTCTTT

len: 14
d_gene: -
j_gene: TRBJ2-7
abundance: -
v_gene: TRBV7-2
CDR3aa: CASSTWGASYEQYF
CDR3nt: TGTGCCAGCAGCACATGGGGGGCATCCTACGAGCAGTACTTC

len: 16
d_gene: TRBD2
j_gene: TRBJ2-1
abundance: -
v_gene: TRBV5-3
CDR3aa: CARSSRTSGSGVEQFF
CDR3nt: TGTGCCAGAAGCTCGAGGACTAGCGGGAGCGGGGTTGAGCAGTTCTTC

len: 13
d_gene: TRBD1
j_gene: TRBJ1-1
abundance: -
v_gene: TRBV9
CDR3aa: CASSVESGGRTFF
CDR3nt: TGTGCCAGCAGCGTAGAGTCAGGGGGCAGAACTTTCTTT

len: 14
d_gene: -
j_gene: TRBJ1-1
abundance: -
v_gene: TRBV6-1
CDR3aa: CASSFTALNTEAFF
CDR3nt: TGTGCCAGCAGTTTTACAGCATTAAACACTGAAGCTTTCTTT

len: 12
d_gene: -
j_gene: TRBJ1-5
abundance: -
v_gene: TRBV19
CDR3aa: CASSIVDQPQHF
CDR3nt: TGTGCCAGTAGTATTGTGGATCAGCCCCAGCATTTT

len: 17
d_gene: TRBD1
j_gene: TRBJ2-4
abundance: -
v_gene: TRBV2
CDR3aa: CASSKGTGDIAKNIQYF
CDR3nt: TGTGCCAGCAGTAAGGGGACAGGGGACATAGCCAAAAACATTCAGTACTTC

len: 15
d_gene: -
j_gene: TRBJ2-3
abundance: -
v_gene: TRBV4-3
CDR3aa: CASSQESGDTDTQYF
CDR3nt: TGCGCCAGCAGCCAAGAAAGCGGCGACACAGATACGCAGTATTTT

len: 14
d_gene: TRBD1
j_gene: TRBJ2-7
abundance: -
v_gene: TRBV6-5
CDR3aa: CASRRQGPLYEQYF
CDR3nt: TGTGCCAGCAGACGACAGGGTCCCCTTTACGAGCAGTACTTC

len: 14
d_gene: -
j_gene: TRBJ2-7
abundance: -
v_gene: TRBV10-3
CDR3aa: CAINSAPSVYEQYF
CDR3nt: TGTGCCATCAATTCGGCGCCCAGCGTCTACGAGCAGTACTTC

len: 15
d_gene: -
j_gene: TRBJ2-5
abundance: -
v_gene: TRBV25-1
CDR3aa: CASSEPRGNVETQYF
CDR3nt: TGTGCCAGCAGTGAACCCAGGGGAAACGTTGAGACCCAGTACTTC

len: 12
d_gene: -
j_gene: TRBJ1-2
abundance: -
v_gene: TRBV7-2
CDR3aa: CASSLPAGGYTF
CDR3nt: TGTGCCAGCAGCTTACCTGCAGGGGGCTACACCTTC

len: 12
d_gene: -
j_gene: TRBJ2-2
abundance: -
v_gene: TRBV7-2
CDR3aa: CASRMNTGELFF
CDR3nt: TGTGCCAGCAGAATGAACACCGGGGAGCTGTTTTTT

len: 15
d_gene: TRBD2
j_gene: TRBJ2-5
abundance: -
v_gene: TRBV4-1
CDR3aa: CASSRGTSGQETQYF
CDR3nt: TGCGCCAGCAGCCGTGGGACTAGCGGCCAAGAGACCCAGTACTTC

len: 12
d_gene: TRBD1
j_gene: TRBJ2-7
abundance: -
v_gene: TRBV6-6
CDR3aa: CASSPTGVLGYF
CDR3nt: TGTGCCAGCAGCCCGACAGGGGTCTTAGGGTACTTC

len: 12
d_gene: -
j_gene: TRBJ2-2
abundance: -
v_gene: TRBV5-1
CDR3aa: CASFEGTGELFF
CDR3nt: TGCGCCAGCTTCGAGGGAACCGGGGAGCTGTTTTTT

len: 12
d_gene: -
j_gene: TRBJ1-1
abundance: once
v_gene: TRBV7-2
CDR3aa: CASSVSWLEAFF
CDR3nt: TGTGCCAGCAGCGTAAGTTGGCTTGAAGCTTTCTTT

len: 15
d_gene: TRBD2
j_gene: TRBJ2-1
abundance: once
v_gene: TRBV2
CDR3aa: CASTGGGVSYNEQFF
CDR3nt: TGTGCCAGCACCGGCGGGGGGGTCTCCTACAATGAGCAGTTCTTC

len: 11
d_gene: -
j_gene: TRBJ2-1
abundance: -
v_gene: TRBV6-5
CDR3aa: CASSTLNEQFF
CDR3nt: TGTGCCAGCAGTACACTCAATGAGCAGTTCTTC

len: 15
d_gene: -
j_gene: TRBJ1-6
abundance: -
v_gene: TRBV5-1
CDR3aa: CASTLGAGNNSPLHF
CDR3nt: TGCGCCAGCACCCTGGGGGCAGGTAATAATTCACCCCTCCACTTT

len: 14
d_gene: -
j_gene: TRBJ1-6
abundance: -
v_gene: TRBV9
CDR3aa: CASSVDPGGSPLHF
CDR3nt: TGTGCCAGCAGCGTGGACCCCGGGGGTTCACCCCTCCACTTT

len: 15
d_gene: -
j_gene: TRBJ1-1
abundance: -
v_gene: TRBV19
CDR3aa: CASSLTELLNTEAFF
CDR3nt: TGTGCCAGTAGTTTGACAGAGCTTCTGAACACTGAAGCTTTCTTT